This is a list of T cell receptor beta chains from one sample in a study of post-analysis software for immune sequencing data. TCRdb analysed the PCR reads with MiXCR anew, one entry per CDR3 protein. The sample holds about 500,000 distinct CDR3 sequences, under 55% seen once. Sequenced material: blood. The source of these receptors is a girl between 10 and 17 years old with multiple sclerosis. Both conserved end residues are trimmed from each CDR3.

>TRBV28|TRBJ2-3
ASSLFNPASTDTQY
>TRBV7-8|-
ASSSTQTQY
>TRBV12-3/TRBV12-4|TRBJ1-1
ASSVFGPNTEAF
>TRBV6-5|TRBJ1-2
ASSYTRGLDGYT
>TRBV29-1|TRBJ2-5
SVEDDRAQY
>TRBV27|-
ASSLKGRLETQY
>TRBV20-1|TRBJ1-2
SAPRAETNYGCT
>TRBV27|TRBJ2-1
ASRDNNEQF
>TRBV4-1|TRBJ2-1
ASSQGSSGSAETQF
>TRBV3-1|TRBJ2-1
ASSHLNEQF
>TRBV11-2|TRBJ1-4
ASSLDGRASEKLF
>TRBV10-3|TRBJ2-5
AIGLAGGGETQY
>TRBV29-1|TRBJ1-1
SVDSEGWNTEAF
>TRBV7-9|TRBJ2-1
ASSSPGGAWNEQF
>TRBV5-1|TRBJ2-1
ASSIGTSGMNNEQF
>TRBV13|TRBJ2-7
ASSPGKGASRYEQY
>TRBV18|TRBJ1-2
ASSPGQGSNYGYT
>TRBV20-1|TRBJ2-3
SGGDRGQDTQY
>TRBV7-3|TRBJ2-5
ASSLGLASRDETQY
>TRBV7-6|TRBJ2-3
ASSLAGSGLAGSADTQY
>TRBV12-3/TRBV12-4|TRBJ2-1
ASSLIGGWANEQF
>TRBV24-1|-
ATSDLPTGSEQY
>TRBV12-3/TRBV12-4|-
ASSRTSGSAYEQY
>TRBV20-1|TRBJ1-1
SARVVGKDTEAF
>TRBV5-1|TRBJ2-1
ASSLEPSGGSYNEQF
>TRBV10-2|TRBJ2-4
ASTTSGRDIQY
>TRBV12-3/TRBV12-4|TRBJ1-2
ASSSSDNYGYT
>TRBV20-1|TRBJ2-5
SAYPSQETQY
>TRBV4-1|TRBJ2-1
ASSRRTGAPPNEQF
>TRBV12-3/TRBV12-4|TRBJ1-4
ASSLRGLNEKLF
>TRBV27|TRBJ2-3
ASSLRREGDTQY
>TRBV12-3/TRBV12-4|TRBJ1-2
ASSLTGTGEPYT
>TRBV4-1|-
ATSQANRGDYEQY
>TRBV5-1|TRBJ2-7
ASSLGLGVYEQY
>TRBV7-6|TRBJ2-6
ASGPGAGANVLT
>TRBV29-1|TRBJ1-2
SVRTGKNYGYT
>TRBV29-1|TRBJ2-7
SGQGIGYEQY
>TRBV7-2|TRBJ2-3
ASSLVVAARTQY
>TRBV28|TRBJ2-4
ASSFHRDGAKNIQY
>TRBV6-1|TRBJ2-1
ASSEVGRRGNEQF
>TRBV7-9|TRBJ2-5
ASSLAADPRETQY
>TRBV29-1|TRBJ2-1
SVGGGYNEQF
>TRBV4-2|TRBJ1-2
ASNRGTYGYT
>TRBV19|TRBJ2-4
ASSPDYLAKNIQY
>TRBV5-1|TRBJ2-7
ASSPIPGTSGDSYEQY
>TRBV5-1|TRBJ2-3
ASSLANPGRGDTQY
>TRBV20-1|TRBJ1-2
SAQTGVSNYGYT
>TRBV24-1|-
ATSASESFRQTQY
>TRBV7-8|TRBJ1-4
ASSNRTATNEKLF
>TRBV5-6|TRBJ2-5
ASSTRDFQETQY
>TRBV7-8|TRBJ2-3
ASSSGPRDAASTDTQY
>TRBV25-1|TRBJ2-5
ASSEILGGEETQY
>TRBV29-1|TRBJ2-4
SVEDEAGGGDIQY
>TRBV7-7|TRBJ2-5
ASSLGVTGPETQY
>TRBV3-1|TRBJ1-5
ASSRTDSNQPQH
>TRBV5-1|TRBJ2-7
ASSLLATYEQY
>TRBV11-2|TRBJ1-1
ASSAGQNTEAF
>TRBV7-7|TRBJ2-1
ASSSLAGGWGMDEQF